Each of the 10 T cell receptor beta chains below was sequenced from the same sample in a study of CD8+CD57+ T cells in acquired aplastic anemia. Flow cytometry had shown expanded CD8+CD57+ cells in the patients chosen for sequencing. Genomic DNA provided the template from which TCR beta VDJ and CDR3 profiles were obtained. Via MiXCR, TCRdb re-called the reads, giving one row per CDR3 protein. The sample holds under 200,000 distinct CDR3 sequences, 71% seen once. Sample: sorted CD4+, CD8+, or CD8+CD57+ T cells (not recorded which) from PBMCs. These receptors came from a human donor with aplastic anemia.

The V gene is TRBV7-9, the J gene TRBJ2-3; no firm D call. The CDR3 has 12 residues. Germline loops: CDR1 SEHNR, CDR2 FQNEAQ (reference sequence). Trimming took off 6 bases at V and 4 bases at J, with 8 bases between the two ends. This CDR3 reads CASSNPADTQYF. CDR3 in DNA: TGTGCCAGCAGTAACCCAGCAGATACGCAGTATTTT.

This clonotype was counted between two and nine times. This chain links TRBV9 with TRBJ2-5; possibly TRBD1 for D (6 bases). CDR3 length: 14 residues. Germline V gene sequence: CDR1 SGDLS, CDR2 YYNGEE. V gave up 0 bases and J gave up 5 bases, with 11 bases separating them. This chain's CDR3 is CASSVEGQGETQYF. In DNA form, the CDR3 reads TGTGCCAGCAGCGTAGAAGGGCAGGGGGAGACCCAGTACTTC.

The chain recombines TRBV19 with TRBJ1-6; D may be TRBD1 (6 bases). V was shortened by 3 bases and J by 10 bases, with 13 bases between the two germline ends. Germline lookup yields CDR1 LNHDA and CDR2 SQIVND (reference sequence). This CDR3 is built from 14 residues. The CDR3: CASSITGQKSPLHF. Here the CDR3 DNA reads TGTGCCAGTAGTATCACAGGGCAAAAGTCACCCCTCCACTTT.

The chain couples TRBV5-4 to TRBJ1-1; 7 positions match TRBD1. Germline loops: CDR1 SGHNT, CDR2 YYREEE (reference sequence). This CDR3 region has 14 residues. Trimming cost V 2 bases and J 3 bases; bases outside gene matches: 4. In DNA form, the CDR3 reads TGTGCCAGCAGCTTTGACAGGGAGGACACTGAAGCTTTCTTT. Its translation is CASSFDREDTEAFF.

The rearrangement joins TRBV6-5 to TRBJ1-6; no definite D call. Germline V gene lookup returns CDR1 MNHEY and CDR2 SVGAGI. V dropped 8 bases and J dropped 0 bases, with 8 bases sitting between them. The CDR3 contains 14 residues. CDR3 amino acids: CASRASSYNSPLHF. DNA for the CDR3: TGTGCCAGCCGGGCGAGCTCCTATAATTCACCCCTCCACTTT.

The rearrangement uses TRBV15 and TRBJ2-7; 7 bases agree with TRBD2. This CDR3 has 15 amino acids. Germline CDR1 reads LNHNV; CDR2 reads YYDKDF (reference sequence). The junction had 9 bases not matched to a gene; V was cut back by 5 bases and J by 2 bases. CDR3 region: CATSFRAGTAYEQYF. The CDR3 nucleotides are TGTGCCACCAGCTTCCGAGCGGGGACGGCCTACGAGCAGTACTTC.

The genes are TRBV2 and TRBJ1-2, with D hard to call. V shed 7 bases and J shed 5 bases, with 8 bases lying between them. From germline, CDR1 is SNHLY and CDR2 FYNNEI. This CDR3 spans 11 amino acids. In DNA, the CDR3 is TGTGCCAGCACCCGTGCTTATGGCTACACCTTC. Amino acid sequence: CASTRAYGYTF.

This chain links TRBV15 with TRBJ2-3; D unresolved. CDR1 is LNHNV, CDR2 YYDKDF, per germline (reference sequence). The CDR3 spans 16 residues. Trimming pared 3 bases from V and 2 bases from J, leaving 15 bases between. CDR3 residues: CATSRRTLGFTDTQYF. The CDR3 DNA follows: TGTGCCACCAGCAGGCGGACGCTTGGTTTCACAGATACGCAGTATTTT.

The rearrangement links TRBV6-4 to TRBJ2-3; 8 nucleotides match TRBD2. J was trimmed by 2 bases and V by 0 bases; bases with no gene match: 4. This CDR3 is built from 16 residues. Germline CDR1 is MRHNA and CDR2 is SNTAGT. The DNA of the CDR3 is TGTGCCAGCAGTGACTCGAACGGGGGGGCCACAGATACGCAGTATTTT. Residues: CASSDSNGGATDTQYF.

This clonotype was found once. The genes are TRBV19 and TRBJ1-1, with 9 bases lining up with TRBD1. Germline V CDR1 and CDR2: LNHDA, SQIVND (reference sequence). The CDR3 covers 14 residues. The ends lost 2 bases at V and 3 bases at J; junction bases unmatched: 1. The CDR3 here is CASSIWTGDTEAFF. The CDR3 nucleotides read TGTGCCAGTAGTATATGGACAGGGGACACTGAAGCTTTCTTT.